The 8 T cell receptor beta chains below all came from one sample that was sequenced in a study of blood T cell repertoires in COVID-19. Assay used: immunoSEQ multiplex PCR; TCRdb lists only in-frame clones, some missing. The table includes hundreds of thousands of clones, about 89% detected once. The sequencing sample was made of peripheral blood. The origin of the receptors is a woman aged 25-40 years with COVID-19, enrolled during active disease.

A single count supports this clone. CDR3: CASSIDRTVYQPQHF. For the CDR3, the DNA is TGTGCCAGTAGTATAGATAGGACAGTTTATCAGCCCCAGCATTTT. The V call is TRBV19, the J call TRBJ1-5, with D possibly being TRBD1 (6 bases). The CDR3 totals 15 residues. Trimming stripped 0 bases from V and 5 bases from J, with 11 bases between. CDR1 is LNHDA and CDR2 is SQIVND in the germline V gene (reference sequence).

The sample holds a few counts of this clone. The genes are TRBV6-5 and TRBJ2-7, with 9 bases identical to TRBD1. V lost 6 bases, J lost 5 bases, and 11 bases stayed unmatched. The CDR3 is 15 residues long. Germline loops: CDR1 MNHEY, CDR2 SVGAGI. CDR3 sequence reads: CASSSAGTGYHEQYF. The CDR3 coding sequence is TGTGCCAGCAGCTCCGCCGGGACAGGGTACCACGAGCAGTACTTC.

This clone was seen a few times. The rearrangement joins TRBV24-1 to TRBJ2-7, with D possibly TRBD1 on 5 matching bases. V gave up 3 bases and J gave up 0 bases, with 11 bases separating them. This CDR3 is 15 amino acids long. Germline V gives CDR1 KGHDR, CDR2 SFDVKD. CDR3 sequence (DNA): TGTGCCACCAGTGATACTTACAGGAGCTCCTACGAGCAGTACGTC. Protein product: CATSDTYRSSYEQYV.

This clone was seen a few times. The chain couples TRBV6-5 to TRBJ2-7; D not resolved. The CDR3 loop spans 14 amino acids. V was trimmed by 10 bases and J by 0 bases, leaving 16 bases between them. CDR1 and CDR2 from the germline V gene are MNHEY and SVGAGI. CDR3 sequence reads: CATSEEINSYEQYF. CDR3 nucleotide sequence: TGTGCCACCTCAGAAGAAATTAACTCCTACGAGCAGTACTTC.

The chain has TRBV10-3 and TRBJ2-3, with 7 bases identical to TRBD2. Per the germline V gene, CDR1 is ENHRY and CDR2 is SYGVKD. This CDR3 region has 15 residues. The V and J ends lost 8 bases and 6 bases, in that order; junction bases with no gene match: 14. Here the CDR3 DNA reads TGTGCCATCTTGCGGGGGACCTCGTTTGAGGATACGCAGTATTTT. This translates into CAILRGTSFEDTQYF.

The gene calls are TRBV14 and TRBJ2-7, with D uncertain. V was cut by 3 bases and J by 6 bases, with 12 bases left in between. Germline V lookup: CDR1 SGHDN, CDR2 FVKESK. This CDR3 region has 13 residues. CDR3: CASSQAWPGEQYV. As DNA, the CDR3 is TGTGCCAGCAGCCAGGCATGGCCAGGCGAGCAGTACGTC.

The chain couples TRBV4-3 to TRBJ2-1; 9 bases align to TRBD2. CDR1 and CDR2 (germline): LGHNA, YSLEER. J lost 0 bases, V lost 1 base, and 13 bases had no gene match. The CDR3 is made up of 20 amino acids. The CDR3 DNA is TGCGCCAGCAGCCAAGTGGCGGGAGGGCTAGGTGGTGGCTCCTACAATGAGCAGTTCTTC. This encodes CASSQVAGGLGGGSYNEQFF.

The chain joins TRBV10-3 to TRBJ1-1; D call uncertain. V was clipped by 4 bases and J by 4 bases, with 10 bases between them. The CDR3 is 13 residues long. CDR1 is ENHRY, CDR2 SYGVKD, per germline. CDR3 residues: CAISVTGSTEAFF. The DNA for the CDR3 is TGTGCCATCAGTGTTACTGGGAGCACTGAAGCTTTCTTT.